This T cell receptor beta chain is from a study of a mutant IDH1 vaccine in newly diagnosed glioma. The time point denotes: baseline, week 1 (first vaccination visit). The treatment: pre-vaccination baseline after standard-of-care therapy. Measured with immunoSEQ multiplex PCR; TCRdb has only the in-frame clones, and not every one. The sample lists fewer than 20,000 clones; just under 80% were seen once. The CDR3 runs 15 residues. With 5 bases removed from V and 5 bases from J, the gap between germline ends came to 15 bases. Per germline, CDR1 MGHDK and CDR2 SYGVNS. This sequence was found in a middle-aged man with glioma. Source: PBMCs, taken from a glioma patient treated with radiotherapy, temozolomide or both. The chain carries TRBV25-1 and TRBJ2-2; the D gene is possibly TRBD2 (6 bases). In DNA form, the CDR3 reads TGTGCCAGCAGTTTGGCGGGATTAGGTACCGGGGAGCTGTTTTTT. Residues: CASSLAGLGTGELFF.